What follows is one TCR beta chain and its context. Its antigen is unidentified. Measured with immunoSEQ multiplex PCR; TCRdb has only the in-frame clones, and not every one. The sample shows under 1,900,000 clones, approximately 98.5% of them seen only once. This sample is drawn from a study of shared clonotypes between healthy human individuals. Findings and limits, study-wide: Clonotype sharing across four donors was observed for around 5% of naive CD4 clonotypes.

Trimming took off 2 bases at V and 3 bases at J, with 17 bases between the two ends. Germline-derived CDR1 and CDR2 are MGHDK and SYGVNS. This CDR3 is 17 amino acids long. The investigators split CD4+ cells into a CD45RA+ naive subset and a CD45RA-negative memory subset. The sample taken for sequencing was naive CD4+ T cells sorted from blood. The sample's subset: CD45RA+ positively selected. This receptor was identified in a man aged 30 to 45 in good health. This chain joins TRBV25-1 and TRBJ2-1; D might be TRBD1 (6 bases). CDR3 loop: CASSEPPGGKGYNEQFF. The CDR3 region has the DNA TGTGCCAGCAGTGAACCCCCTGGGGGCAAGGGCTACAATGAGCAGTTCTTC.